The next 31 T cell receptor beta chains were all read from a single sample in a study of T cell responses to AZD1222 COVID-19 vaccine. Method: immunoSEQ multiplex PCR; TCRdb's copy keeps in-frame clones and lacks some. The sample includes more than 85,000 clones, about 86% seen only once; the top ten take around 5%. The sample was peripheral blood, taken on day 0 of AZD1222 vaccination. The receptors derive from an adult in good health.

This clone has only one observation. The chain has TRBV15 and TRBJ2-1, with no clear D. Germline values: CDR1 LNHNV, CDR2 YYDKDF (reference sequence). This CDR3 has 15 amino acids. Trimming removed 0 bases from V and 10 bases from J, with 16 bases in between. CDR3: CATSRDLASAGEQFF. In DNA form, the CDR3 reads TGTGCCACCAGCAGAGATTTGGCATCAGCCGGGGAGCAGTTCTTC.

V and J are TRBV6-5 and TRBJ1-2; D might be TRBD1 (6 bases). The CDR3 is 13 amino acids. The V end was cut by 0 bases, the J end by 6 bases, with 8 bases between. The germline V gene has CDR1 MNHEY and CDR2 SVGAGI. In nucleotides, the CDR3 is TGTGCCAGCAGTTACTCACAGGGAAATGGCTACACCTTC. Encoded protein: CASSYSQGNGYTF.

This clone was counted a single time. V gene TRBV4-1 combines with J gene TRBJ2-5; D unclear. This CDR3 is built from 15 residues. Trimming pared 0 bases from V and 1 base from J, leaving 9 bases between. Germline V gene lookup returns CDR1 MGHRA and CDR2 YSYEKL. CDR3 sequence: CASSQDFTTQETQYF. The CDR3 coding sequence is TGCGCCAGCAGCCAAGATTTTACTACCCAAGAGACCCAGTACTTC.

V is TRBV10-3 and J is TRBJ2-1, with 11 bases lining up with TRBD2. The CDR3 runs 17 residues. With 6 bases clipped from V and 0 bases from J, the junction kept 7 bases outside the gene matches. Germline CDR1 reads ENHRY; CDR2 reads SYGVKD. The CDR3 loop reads CAIRTGTSGGSYNEQFF. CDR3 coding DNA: TGTGCCATCAGAACCGGGACTAGCGGAGGCTCCTACAATGAGCAGTTCTTC.

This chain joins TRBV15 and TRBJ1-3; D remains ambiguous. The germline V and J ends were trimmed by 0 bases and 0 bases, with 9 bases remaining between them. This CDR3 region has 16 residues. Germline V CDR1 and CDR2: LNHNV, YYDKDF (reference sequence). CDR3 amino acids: CATSRDAAVSGNTIYF. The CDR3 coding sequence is TGTGCCACCAGCAGAGATGCGGCAGTCTCTGGAAACACCATATATTTT. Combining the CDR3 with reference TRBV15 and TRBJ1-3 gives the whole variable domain DAMVIQNPRYQVTQFGKPVTLSCSQTLNHNVMYWYQQKSSQAPKLLFHYYDKDFNNEADTPDNFQSRRPNTSFCFLDIRSPGLGDTAMYLCATSRDAAVSGNTIYFGEGSWLTVV.

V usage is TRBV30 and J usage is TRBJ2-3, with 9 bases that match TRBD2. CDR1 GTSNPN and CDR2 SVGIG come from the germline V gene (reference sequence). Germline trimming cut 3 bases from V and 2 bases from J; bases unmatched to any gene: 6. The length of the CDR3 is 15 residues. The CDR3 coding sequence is TGTGCCTGGAGAAAAACTAGCGGGTTCACAGATACGCAGTATTTT. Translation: CAWRKTSGFTDTQYF.

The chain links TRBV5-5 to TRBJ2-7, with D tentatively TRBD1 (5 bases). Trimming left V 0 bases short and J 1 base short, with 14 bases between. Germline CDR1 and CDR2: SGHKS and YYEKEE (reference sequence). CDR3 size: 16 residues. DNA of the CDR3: TGTGCCAGCAGCTTGGTAGTAGGGCAGGGTTCCTACGAGCAGTACTTC. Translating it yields CASSLVVGQGSYEQYF.

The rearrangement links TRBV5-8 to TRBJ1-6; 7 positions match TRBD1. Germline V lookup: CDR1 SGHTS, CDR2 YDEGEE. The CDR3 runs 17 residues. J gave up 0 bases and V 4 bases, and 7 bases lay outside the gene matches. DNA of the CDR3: TGTGCCAGCAGCCCGCTACAGGGGTCCTCCTATAATTCACCCCTCCACTTT. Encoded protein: CASSPLQGSSYNSPLHF.

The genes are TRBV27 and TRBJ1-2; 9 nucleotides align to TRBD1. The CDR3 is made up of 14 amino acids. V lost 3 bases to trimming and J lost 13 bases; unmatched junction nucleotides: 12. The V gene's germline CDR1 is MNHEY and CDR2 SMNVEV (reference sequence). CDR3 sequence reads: CASSLQNRDRVATF. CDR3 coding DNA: TGTGCCAGCAGTTTGCAAAACCGGGACAGGGTAGCCACCTTC.

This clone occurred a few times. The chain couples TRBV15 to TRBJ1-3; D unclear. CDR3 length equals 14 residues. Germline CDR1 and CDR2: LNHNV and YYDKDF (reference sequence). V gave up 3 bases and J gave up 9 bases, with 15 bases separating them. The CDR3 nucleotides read TGTGCCACCAGCAGGGGCTACGACCAATCCACCATATATTTT. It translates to CATSRGYDQSTIYF.

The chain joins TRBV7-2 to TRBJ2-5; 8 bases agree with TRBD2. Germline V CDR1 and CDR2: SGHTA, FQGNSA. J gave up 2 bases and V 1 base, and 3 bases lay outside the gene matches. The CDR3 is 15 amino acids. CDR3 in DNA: TGTGCCAGCAGCTTAGGGACTAGCCTACAAGAGACCCAGTACTTC. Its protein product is CASSLGTSLQETQYF.

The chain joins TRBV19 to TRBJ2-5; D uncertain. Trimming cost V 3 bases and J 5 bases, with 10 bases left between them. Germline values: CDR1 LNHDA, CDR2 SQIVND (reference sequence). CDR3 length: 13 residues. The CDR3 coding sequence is TGTGCCAGTAGTATCAACCGAATGGAGACCCAGTACTTC. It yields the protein CASSINRMETQYF. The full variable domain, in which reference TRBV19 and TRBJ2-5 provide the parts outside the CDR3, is DGGITQSPKYLFRKEGQNVTLSCEQNLNHDAMYWYRQDPGQGLRLIYYSQIVNDFQKGDIAEGYSVSREKKESFPLTVTSAQKNPTAFYLCASSINRMETQYFGPGTRLLVL.

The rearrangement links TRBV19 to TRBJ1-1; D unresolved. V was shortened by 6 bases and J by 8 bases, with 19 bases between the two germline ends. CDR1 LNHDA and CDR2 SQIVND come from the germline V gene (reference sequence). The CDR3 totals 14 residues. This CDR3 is CASSVRRPGDEAFF. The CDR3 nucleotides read TGTGCCAGTAGCGTCAGACGGCCAGGTGACGAAGCTTTCTTT. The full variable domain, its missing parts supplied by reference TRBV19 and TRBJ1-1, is DGGITQSPKYLFRKEGQNVTLSCEQNLNHDAMYWYRQDPGQGLRLIYYSQIVNDFQKGDIAEGYSVSREKKESFPLTVTSAQKNPTAFYLCASSVRRPGDEAFFGQGTRLTVV.

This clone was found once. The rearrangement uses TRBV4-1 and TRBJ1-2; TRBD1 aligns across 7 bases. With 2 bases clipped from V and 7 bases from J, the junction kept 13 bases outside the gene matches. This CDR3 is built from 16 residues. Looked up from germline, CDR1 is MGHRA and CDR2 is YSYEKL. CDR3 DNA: TGCGCCAGCAGCCAAAGACAGGGATTTGGGCTGGTTGGCTACACCTTC. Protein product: CASSQRQGFGLVGYTF.

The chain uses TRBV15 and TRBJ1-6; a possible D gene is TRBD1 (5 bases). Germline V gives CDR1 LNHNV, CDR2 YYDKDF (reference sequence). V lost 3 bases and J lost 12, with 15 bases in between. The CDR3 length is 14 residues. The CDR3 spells CATSRDGHELPLHF. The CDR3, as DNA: TGTGCCACCAGCAGGGATGGACACGAACTACCCCTCCACTTT.

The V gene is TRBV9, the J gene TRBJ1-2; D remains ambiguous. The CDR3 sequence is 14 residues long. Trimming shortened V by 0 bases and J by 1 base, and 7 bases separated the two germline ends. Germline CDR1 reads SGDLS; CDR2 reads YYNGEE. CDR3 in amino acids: CASSVDQNNYGYTF. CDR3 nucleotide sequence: TGTGCCAGCAGCGTAGATCAGAATAACTATGGCTACACCTTC.

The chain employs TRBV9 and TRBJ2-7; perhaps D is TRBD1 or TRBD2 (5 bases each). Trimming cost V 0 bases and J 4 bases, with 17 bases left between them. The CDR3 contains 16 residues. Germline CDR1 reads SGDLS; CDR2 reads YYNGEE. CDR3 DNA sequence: TGTGCCAGCAGCGTAGAAGGTTGGGGGACCGTGTACGAGCAGTACTTC. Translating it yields CASSVEGWGTVYEQYF.

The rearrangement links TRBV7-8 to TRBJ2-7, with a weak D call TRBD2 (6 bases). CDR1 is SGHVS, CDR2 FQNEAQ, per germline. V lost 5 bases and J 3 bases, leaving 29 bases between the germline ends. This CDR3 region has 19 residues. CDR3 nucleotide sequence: TGTGCCAGCAGCCCCTATGGGGACGGACGACTAGGAGGTGACTACGAGCAGTACTTC. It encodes CASSPYGDGRLGGDYEQYF.

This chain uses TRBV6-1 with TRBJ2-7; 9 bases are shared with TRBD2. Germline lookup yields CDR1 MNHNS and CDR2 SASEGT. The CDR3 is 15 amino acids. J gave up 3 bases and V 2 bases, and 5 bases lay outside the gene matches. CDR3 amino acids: CASSERGLALYEQYF. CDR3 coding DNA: TGTGCCAGCAGTGAAAGGGGACTAGCCCTCTACGAGCAGTACTTC.

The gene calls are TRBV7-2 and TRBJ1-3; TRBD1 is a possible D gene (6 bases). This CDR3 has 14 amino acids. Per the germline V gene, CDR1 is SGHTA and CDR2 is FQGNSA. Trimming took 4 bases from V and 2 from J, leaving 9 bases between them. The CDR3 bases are TGTGCCAGCAGCTCAGGACAGCCTGGAAACACCATATATTTT. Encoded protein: CASSSGQPGNTIYF.

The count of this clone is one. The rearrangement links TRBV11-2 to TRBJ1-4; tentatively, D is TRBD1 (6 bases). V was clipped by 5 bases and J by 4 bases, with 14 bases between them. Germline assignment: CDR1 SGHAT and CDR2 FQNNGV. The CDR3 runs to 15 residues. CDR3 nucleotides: TGTGCCAGCAGCCCCCTACAGGGTTATAATGAAAAACTGTTTTTT. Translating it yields CASSPLQGYNEKLFF.

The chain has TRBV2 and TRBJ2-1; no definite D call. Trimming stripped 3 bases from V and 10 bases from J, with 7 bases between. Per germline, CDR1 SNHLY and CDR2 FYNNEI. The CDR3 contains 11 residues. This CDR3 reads CASSEGWEQFF. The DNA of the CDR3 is TGTGCCAGCAGTGAGGGGTGGGAGCAGTTCTTC.

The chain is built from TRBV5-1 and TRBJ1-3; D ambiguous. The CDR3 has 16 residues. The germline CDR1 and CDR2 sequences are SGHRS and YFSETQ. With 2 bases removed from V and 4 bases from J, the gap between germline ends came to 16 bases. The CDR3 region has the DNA TGCGCCAGCAGCTTCGGGTGGAGAGAGCCGGGAAACACCATATATTTT. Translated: CASSFGWREPGNTIYF.

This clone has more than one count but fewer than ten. The CDR3 spells CSAPEVFGAFF. Here the CDR3 DNA reads TGCAGTGCTCCTGAGGTTTTCGGGGCTTTCTTT. The chain is built from TRBV20-1 and TRBJ1-1, with D uncertain. This CDR3 region has 11 residues. The germline V and J ends were trimmed by 5 bases and 11 bases, with 15 bases remaining between them. The germline CDR1 and CDR2 sequences are DFQATT and SNEGSKA (reference sequence).

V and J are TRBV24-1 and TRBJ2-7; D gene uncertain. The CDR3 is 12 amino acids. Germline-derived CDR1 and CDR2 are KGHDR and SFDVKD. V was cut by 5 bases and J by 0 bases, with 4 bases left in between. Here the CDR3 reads CATSGNSYEQYF. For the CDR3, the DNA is TGTGCCACCAGTGGGAACTCCTACGAGCAGTACTTC.

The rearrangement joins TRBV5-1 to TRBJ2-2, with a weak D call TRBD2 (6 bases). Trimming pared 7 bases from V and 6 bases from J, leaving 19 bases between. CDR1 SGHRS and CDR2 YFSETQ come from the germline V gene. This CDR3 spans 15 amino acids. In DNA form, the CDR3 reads TGCGCCAGCCGACTAGGGGTCGTAGGGGCCGGGGAGCTGTTTTTT. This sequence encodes CASRLGVVGAGELFF.

The CDR3 bases are TGTGCCAGCAGCCGAGGGGGCGATGAGCAGTTCTTC. Its translation is CASSRGGDEQFF. The chain couples TRBV7-9 to TRBJ2-1, with TRBD1 identical over 7 bases. The V gene's germline CDR1 is SEHNR and CDR2 FQNEAQ (reference sequence). This CDR3 is 12 amino acids long. J lost 8 bases, V lost 5 bases, and 3 bases had no gene match.

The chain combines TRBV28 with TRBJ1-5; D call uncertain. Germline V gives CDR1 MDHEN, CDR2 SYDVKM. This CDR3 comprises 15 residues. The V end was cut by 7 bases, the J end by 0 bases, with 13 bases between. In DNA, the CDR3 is TGTGCCAGCATCCGGGGTGGGTATAGCAATCAGCCCCAGCATTTT. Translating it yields CASIRGGYSNQPQHF.

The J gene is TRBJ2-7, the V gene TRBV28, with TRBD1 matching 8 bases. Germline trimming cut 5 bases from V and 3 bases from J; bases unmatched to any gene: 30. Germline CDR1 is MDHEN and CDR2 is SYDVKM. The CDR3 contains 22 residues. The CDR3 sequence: CASSPITRGGNRGVTRVYEQYF. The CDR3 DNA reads TGTGCCAGCAGTCCTATAACTCGGGGCGGGAACAGGGGGGTGACCAGAGTCTACGAGCAGTACTTC.

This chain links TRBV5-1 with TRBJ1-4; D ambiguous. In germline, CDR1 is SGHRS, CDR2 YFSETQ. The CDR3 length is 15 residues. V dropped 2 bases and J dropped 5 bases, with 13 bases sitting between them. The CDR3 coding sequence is TGCGCCAGCAGCTTCGGGAGGGCCCCCAATGAAAAACTGTTTTTT. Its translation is CASSFGRAPNEKLFF.

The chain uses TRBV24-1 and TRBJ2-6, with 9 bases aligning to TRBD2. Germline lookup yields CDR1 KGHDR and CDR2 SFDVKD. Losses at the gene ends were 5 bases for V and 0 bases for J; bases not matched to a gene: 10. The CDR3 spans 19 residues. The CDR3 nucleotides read TGTGCCACCAGTGCCCATAGCGGGGGTTCACACTCTGGGGCCAACGTCCTGACTTTC. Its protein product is CATSAHSGGSHSGANVLTF.